This T cell receptor beta chain originates from a study of identical twins. Points from the study as a whole: Among monozygotic twins, out-of-frame TCR alpha sharing exceeded what models predicted.

Using its own MiXCR run on the 5' RACE reads, TCRdb lists one record per CDR3 protein. The sample holds some 590,000 distinct CDR3 sequences, around a tenth seen once. Concerning this clonotype itself: Its antigen is undetermined.

This sample also belongs to another study, concerning yellow fever vaccine responses in identical twins.

The clonotype was recovered from a woman aged 18-29 years in good health. Input material: PBMCs.

The CDR3 loop reads CASSFKAAGVGYTF. DNA of the CDR3: TGTGCCAGCAGTTTCAAGGCGGCGGGGGTTGGCTACACCTTC. The chain combines TRBV12-3 or TRBV12-4 with TRBJ1-2; D is perhaps TRBD1 (5 bases). V lost 3 bases and J lost 7, with 15 bases in between. The CDR3 consists of 14 residues.